This T cell receptor (beta chain) originates from a study of CD8 T cells in ankylosing spondylitis (dated by TCRdb to the late 2010s). Turning to the overall study: The study set out to find disease-linked TCR variants by profiling T cell receptor beta repertoires in ankylosing spondylitis patients and healthy donors. The full study cohort comprised 25 ankylosing spondylitis patients and roughly 100 healthy donors. Samples of peripheral blood were taken, and for ankylosing spondylitis patients, synovial fluid was collected as well. Points the paper makes about the study in general: Some motif variants were previously reported in synovial fluid and blood of reactive arthritis patients, suggesting common disease-initiation mechanisms. The disease-linked clones were reported as significantly enriched in matched synovial fluid samples from ankylosing spondylitis patients. The disease-linked clones had a CD8+ phenotype and were found at relatively low frequencies in peripheral blood. A TCR beta motif of eight highly homologous amino acid variants appeared characteristic of blood from ankylosing spondylitis patients.

Based on the germline V gene, the CDR1 and CDR2 sequences are SQVTM and ANQGSEA. V loses 2 bases at its end and J loses 3 bases; junction bases beyond the gene matches: 1. From the cysteine through the phenylalanine, the CDR3 covers 13 amino acids. The retained sequence is limited to the CDR3, 39 bases, with the frame set at the first base. The data were produced on an Illumina HiSeq 2500. Quantitative 5'-RACE with molecular barcodes was used to prepare TCR beta libraries. The authors' analysis ran thus. To identify disease-linked TCR variants, a new computational method was used, one built on a probabilistic model of VDJ rearrangement. In TCRdb, the public reads were trimmed at Q25 with fastp and aligned with MiXCR, with productive beta chains retained. Rows with one shared CDR3 protein collapse into an entry with the most common genes and DNA. TCRdb, rather than the study authors, made the V and J calls. The sample has some 270,000 distinct CDR3 sequences on record, under 35% of them singletons. About 4% of the sample belongs to the ten largest clones.

As concerns this clonotype: This receptor's antigen is unknown. No much larger clone exists at a distance of one base, and base qualities are not known.

This sequence originates from a male donor with ankylosing spondylitis or in good health (not recorded which). Sequencing input: blood, either unsorted or a sorted T cell fraction (not recorded which). The chain was built from TRBV29-1 and TRBJ2-7; TRBD2 aligns with 10 central bases. The nucleotide sequence is given as TGCAGCGTTGAATTAGCGGGGGGCTACGAGCAGTACTTC. Translated, it reads CSVELAGGYEQYF.